This is a list of T cell receptor beta chains from one sample in a study of CD8 T cells in ankylosing spondylitis. In TCRdb, the 5' RACE reads were re-called with MiXCR into one record per CDR3 protein. This table holds around 770,000 distinct CDR3 sequences, about 20% found once. The sample comprised blood, either unsorted or a sorted T cell fraction (not recorded which). Source of these receptors: a male donor with ankylosing spondylitis. CDR3s include the opening cysteine and the closing phenylalanine or tryptophan. A D gene is named only where the DNA matches it firmly. A clone size is listed for some rows: how often the clone was seen (once, few, many), or a class if it is expanded.

d_gene: TRBD2; j_gene: TRBJ2-5; v_gene: TRBV12-3/TRBV12-4; abundance: NA; CDR3nt: TGTGCCAGCAGCAACAGCGGGAGTCCGTTGCAAGAGACCCAGTACTTC; CDR3aa: CASSNSGSPLQETQYF
d_gene: TRBD1; j_gene: TRBJ2-7; v_gene: TRBV7-8; abundance: few; CDR3nt: TGTGCCAGCAGCGTCCGGGACAGGGCCTACGAGCAGTACTTC; CDR3aa: CASSVRDRAYEQYF
d_gene: TRBD1; j_gene: TRBJ1-1; v_gene: TRBV7-2; abundance: few; CDR3nt: TGTGCCAGCAGCCTTAAGGGACAGTACACTGAAGCTTTCTTT; CDR3aa: CASSLKGQYTEAFF
d_gene: TRBD1; j_gene: TRBJ2-7; v_gene: TRBV19; abundance: NA; CDR3nt: TGTGCCAGTAGTATTTCAGGGGGCGAGACCTACGAGCAGTACTTC; CDR3aa: CASSISGGETYEQYF
d_gene: NA; j_gene: TRBJ2-5; v_gene: TRBV9; abundance: once; CDR3nt: TGTGCCAGCAGCGGGGTGGGCGGACAAGAGACCCAGTACTTC; CDR3aa: CASSGVGGQETQYF
d_gene: TRBD2; j_gene: TRBJ2-1; v_gene: TRBV20-1; abundance: NA; CDR3nt: TGCAGTGCTAGAGATCACAGCGGGAGTACGTTTGAGCAGTTCTTC; CDR3aa: CSARDHSGSTFEQFF
d_gene: NA; j_gene: TRBJ2-1; v_gene: TRBV20-1; abundance: NA; CDR3nt: TGCAGTGCTGTCCGGGGCCCGAAGGACAATGAGCAGTTCTTC; CDR3aa: CSAVRGPKDNEQFF
d_gene: NA; j_gene: TRBJ2-5; v_gene: TRBV12-3/TRBV12-4; abundance: NA; CDR3nt: TGTGCCAGCAGTTTATTCCAGACCCAGTACTTC; CDR3aa: CASSLFQTQYF
d_gene: TRBD2; j_gene: TRBJ2-1; v_gene: TRBV7-8; abundance: few; CDR3nt: TGTGCCAGCAGCTTAGGAGGGACTAGGCCCAATGAGCAGTTCTTC; CDR3aa: CASSLGGTRPNEQFF
d_gene: NA; j_gene: TRBJ2-7; v_gene: TRBV29-1; abundance: once; CDR3nt: TGCAGCGTTGCCTCTGAGAACACCTACGAGCAGTACTTC; CDR3aa: CSVASENTYEQYF
d_gene: NA; j_gene: TRBJ2-2; v_gene: TRBV6-2/TRBV6-3; abundance: NA; CDR3nt: TGTGCCAGCAGTTCTGCAGGGGTCAACACCGGGGAGCTGTTTTTT; CDR3aa: CASSSAGVNTGELFF
d_gene: NA; j_gene: TRBJ1-1; v_gene: TRBV20-1; abundance: NA; CDR3nt: TGCAGTGCTAGAGTACAGGGACTAGCTTTCTTT; CDR3aa: CSARVQGLAFF
d_gene: NA; j_gene: TRBJ1-3; v_gene: TRBV7-3; abundance: NA; CDR3nt: TGTGCCAGCAGCTCGGGCCCTAACAGGGTTTTTGCTGGAAACACCATATATTTT; CDR3aa: CASSSGPNRVFAGNTIYF
d_gene: NA; j_gene: TRBJ2-5; v_gene: TRBV4-1; abundance: few; CDR3nt: TGCGCCAGCAGCCAATCTATAGTGAAGGCCCAGTACTTC; CDR3aa: CASSQSIVKAQYF
d_gene: NA; j_gene: TRBJ2-7; v_gene: TRBV15; abundance: NA; CDR3nt: TGTGCCACCAGCCTTAAGTCGGGGCGGGAGCAGTACTTC; CDR3aa: CATSLKSGREQYF
d_gene: TRBD1; j_gene: TRBJ2-5; v_gene: TRBV12-3/TRBV12-4; abundance: NA; CDR3nt: TGTGCCAGCAGACGTGGACAGGGACAGAAAGAGACCCAGTACTTC; CDR3aa: CASRRGQGQKETQYF
d_gene: TRBD2; j_gene: TRBJ2-3; v_gene: TRBV5-1; abundance: NA; CDR3nt: TGCGCCAGCAGCTGGGGGACTAGCGGGCCACGCACAGATACGCAGTATTTT; CDR3aa: CASSWGTSGPRTDTQYF
d_gene: NA; j_gene: TRBJ2-5; v_gene: TRBV7-9; abundance: many; CDR3nt: TGTGCCAGCAGCCCCCCCGAGGGGGTCGGAAAGGAGACCCAGTACTTC; CDR3aa: CASSPPEGVGKETQYF
d_gene: NA; j_gene: TRBJ2-2; v_gene: TRBV12-3/TRBV12-4; abundance: few; CDR3nt: TGTGCCAGCAGTTTCCCCCGGGACGGTACCGGGGAGCTGTTTTTT; CDR3aa: CASSFPRDGTGELFF
d_gene: TRBD1; j_gene: TRBJ2-4; v_gene: TRBV29-1; abundance: NA; CDR3nt: TGCAGCGCCGGACAGGGTTTAGCCAAAAACATTCAGTACTTC; CDR3aa: CSAGQGLAKNIQYF
d_gene: TRBD1; j_gene: TRBJ1-4; v_gene: TRBV5-1; abundance: NA; CDR3nt: TGCGCCAGCAGCCGGGACAGGGAAAGGGAAAAACTGTTTTTT; CDR3aa: CASSRDREREKLFF
d_gene: NA; j_gene: TRBJ2-7; v_gene: TRBV10-3; abundance: few; CDR3nt: TGTGCCAACGGGGGACAGATCTACGAGCAGTACTTC; CDR3aa: CANGGQIYEQYF
d_gene: NA; j_gene: TRBJ1-1; v_gene: TRBV18; abundance: few; CDR3nt: TGTGCCAGCTCACTAAGCTCAGGGGCTACCGTTCAAAACACTGAAGCTTTCTTT; CDR3aa: CASSLSSGATVQNTEAFF
d_gene: TRBD1; j_gene: TRBJ1-2; v_gene: TRBV12-3/TRBV12-4; abundance: few; CDR3nt: TGTGCCAGCAGTAAGGGACAGCGAGATGGCTACACCTTC; CDR3aa: CASSKGQRDGYTF
d_gene: NA; j_gene: TRBJ1-1; v_gene: TRBV29-1; abundance: NA; CDR3nt: TGCAGCGTTGAGGGGATGACTACTGAAGCTTTCTTT; CDR3aa: CSVEGMTTEAFF
d_gene: TRBD2; j_gene: TRBJ2-1; v_gene: TRBV5-1; abundance: NA; CDR3nt: TGCGCCAGCAGCTCAGGAGCGGGAGTTTACAATGAGCAGTTCTTC; CDR3aa: CASSSGAGVYNEQFF
d_gene: TRBD1; j_gene: TRBJ1-1; v_gene: TRBV6-1; abundance: few; CDR3nt: TGTGCCAGCAGCCCCGGGACAGTTGTGAACACTGAAGCTTTCTTT; CDR3aa: CASSPGTVVNTEAFF
d_gene: NA; j_gene: TRBJ2-7; v_gene: TRBV12-3/TRBV12-4; abundance: NA; CDR3nt: TGTGCCAGCAGTTTCCAATACGAGCAGTACTTC; CDR3aa: CASSFQYEQYF
d_gene: NA; j_gene: TRBJ2-3; v_gene: TRBV5-5; abundance: NA; CDR3nt: TGTGCCAGCAGCTTGACGGATCCGACACCCACAGATACGCAGTATTTT; CDR3aa: CASSLTDPTPTDTQYF
d_gene: NA; j_gene: TRBJ1-4; v_gene: TRBV4-3; abundance: few; CDR3nt: TGCGCCAGCAGCCAAGATCGGCCAGTTAATGAAAAACTGTTTTTT; CDR3aa: CASSQDRPVNEKLFF